This TCR beta chain was found in a study of T cell repertoires in cytomegalovirus infection. MiXCR, run by TCRdb on the reads, gives a single entry per CDR3 protein. This table has around 450,000 distinct CDR3 sequences, roughly 30% appearing once. Trimming took off 6 bases at V and 6 bases at J, with 14 bases between the two ends. This CDR3 is built from 13 residues. A note on this clonotype: The conserved final phenylalanine or tryptophan is absent from the CDR3, which likely points to a read error.

The sequenced material came from PBMCs. J is TRBJ1-2 and V is TRBV12-3 or TRBV12-4, with unresolved D. The clonotype comes from a human donor in good health (CMV status not recorded). Some clones in this sample may be carry-over from other donors' samples. The CDR3 coding sequence is TGTGCCAGCAGCCCACGGGTTGGGGATGGCTACACCTTA. Amino acids: CASSPRVGDGYTL.